The 3 T cell receptor beta chains in this list originate from one sample, sequenced in a study of T cells of healthy individuals. Via MiXCR, TCRdb re-called the 5' RACE reads, giving one row per CDR3 protein. This table has around 79,000 distinct CDR3 sequences, approximately 5.4% appearing once. The receptor source for this set is a female donor in good health.

This clonotype was recorded many times. The V call is TRBV12-3 or TRBV12-4, the J call TRBJ2-5; TRBD2 might be the D (5 bases). This CDR3 is built from 14 residues. The ends were cut back, 5 bases at V and 1 base at J, with 11 bases in the middle. CDR3 in DNA: TGTGCCAGCAGTCGACTGGGAGCCCAAGAGACCCAGTACTTC. Translating it yields CASSRLGAQETQYF.

J is TRBJ2-7 and V is TRBV20-1, with D possibly matching TRBD2 (6 bases). The CDR3 consists of 14 residues. CDR1 is DFQATT, CDR2 SNEGSKA, per germline (reference sequence). V was pared by 0 bases and J by 2 bases, with 11 bases between. CDR3 sequence (DNA): TGCAGTGCTAGAGATCTAGGAGGGCCCTACGAGCAGTACTTC. Translating it yields CSARDLGGPYEQYF.

In its sample, this clonotype was seen a few times. This chain uses TRBV7-3 with TRBJ2-1, with 10 bases aligning to TRBD2. This CDR3 is 16 amino acids long. The J segment lost 8 bases and the V segment lost 2 bases, leaving 9 bases of the junction unmatched. Germline V gene data show CDR1 as SGHTA and CDR2 as FQGTGA. The CDR3 protein is CASSLWASGSRDEQFF. For the CDR3, the DNA is TGTGCCAGCAGCTTATGGGCTAGCGGGAGCCGGGATGAGCAGTTCTTC. The full variable domain, its missing parts supplied by reference TRBV7-3 and TRBJ2-1, is GAGVSQTPSNKVTEKGKYVELRCDPISGHTALYWYRQSLGQGPEFLIYFQGTGAADDSGLPNDRFFAVRPEGSVSTLKIQRTERGDSAVYLCASSLWASGSRDEQFFGPGTRLTVL.